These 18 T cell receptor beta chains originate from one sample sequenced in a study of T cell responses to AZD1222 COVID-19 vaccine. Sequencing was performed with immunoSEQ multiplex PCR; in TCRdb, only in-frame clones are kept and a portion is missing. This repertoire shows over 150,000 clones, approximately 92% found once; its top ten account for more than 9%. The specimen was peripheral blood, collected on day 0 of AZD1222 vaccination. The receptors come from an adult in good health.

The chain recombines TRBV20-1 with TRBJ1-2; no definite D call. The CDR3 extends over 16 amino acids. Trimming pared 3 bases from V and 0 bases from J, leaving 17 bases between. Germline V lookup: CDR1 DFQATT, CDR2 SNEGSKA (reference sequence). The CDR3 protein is CSASVGPRISNYGYTF. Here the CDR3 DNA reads TGCAGTGCTAGTGTTGGACCCCGGATTTCTAACTATGGCTACACCTTC.

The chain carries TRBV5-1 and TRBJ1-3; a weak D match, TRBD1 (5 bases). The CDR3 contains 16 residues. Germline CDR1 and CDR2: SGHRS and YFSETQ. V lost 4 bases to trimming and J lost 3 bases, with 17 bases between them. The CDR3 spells CASSPGTLEGGNTIYF. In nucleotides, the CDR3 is TGCGCCAGCAGCCCCGGGACCCTAGAAGGTGGAAACACCATATATTTT.

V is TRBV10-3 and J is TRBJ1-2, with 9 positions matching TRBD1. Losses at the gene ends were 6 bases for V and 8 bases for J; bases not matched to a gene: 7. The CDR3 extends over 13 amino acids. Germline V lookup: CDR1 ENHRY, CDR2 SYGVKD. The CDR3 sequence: CAISGDRVKGYTF. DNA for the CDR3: TGTGCCATCAGCGGGGACAGGGTGAAAGGCTACACCTTC.

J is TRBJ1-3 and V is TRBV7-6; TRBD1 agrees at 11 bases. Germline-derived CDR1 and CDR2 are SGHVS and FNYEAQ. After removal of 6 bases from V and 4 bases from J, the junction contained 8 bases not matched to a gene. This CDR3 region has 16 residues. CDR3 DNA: TGTGCCAGCAGTTCTACGGGACAGGGGGTGGGAAACACCATATATTTT. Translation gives CASSSTGQGVGNTIYF.

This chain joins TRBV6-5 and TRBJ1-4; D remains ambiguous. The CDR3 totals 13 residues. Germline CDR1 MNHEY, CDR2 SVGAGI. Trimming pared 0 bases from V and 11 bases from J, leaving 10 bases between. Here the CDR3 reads CASSYSGPGKLFF. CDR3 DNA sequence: TGTGCCAGCAGTTACTCTGGACCTGGGAAACTGTTTTTT.

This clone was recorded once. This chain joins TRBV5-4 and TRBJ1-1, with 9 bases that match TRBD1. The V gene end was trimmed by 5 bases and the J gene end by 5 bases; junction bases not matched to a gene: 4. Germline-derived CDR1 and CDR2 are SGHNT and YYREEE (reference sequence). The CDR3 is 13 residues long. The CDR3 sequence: CASRPTGGTEAFF. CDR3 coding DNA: TGTGCCAGCAGACCGACAGGGGGGACTGAAGCTTTCTTT.

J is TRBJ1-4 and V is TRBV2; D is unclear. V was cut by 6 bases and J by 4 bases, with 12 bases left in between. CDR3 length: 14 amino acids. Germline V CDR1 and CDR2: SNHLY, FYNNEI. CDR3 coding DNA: TGTGCCAGCAGAGCGGGAGCTTTTAATGAAAAACTGTTTTTT. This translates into CASRAGAFNEKLFF.

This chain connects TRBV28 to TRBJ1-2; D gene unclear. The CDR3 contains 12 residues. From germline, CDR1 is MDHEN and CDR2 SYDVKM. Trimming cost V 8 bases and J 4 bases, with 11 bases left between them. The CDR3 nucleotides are TGTGCCAGCGGCGACCGGGCCTATGGCTACACCTTC. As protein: CASGDRAYGYTF.

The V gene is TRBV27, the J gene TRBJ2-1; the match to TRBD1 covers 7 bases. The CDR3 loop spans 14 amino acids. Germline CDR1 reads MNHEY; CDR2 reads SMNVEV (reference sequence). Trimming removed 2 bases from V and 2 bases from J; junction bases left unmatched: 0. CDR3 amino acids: CASSLQGAYNEQFF. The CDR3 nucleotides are TGTGCCAGCAGTTTACAGGGGGCCTACAATGAGCAGTTCTTC.

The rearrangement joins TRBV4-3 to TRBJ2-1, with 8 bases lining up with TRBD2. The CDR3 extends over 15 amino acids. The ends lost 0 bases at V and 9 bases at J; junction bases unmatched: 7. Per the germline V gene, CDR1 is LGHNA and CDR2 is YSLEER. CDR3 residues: CASSQDPGGGPEQFF. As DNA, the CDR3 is TGCGCCAGCAGCCAAGATCCGGGGGGGGGCCCTGAGCAGTTCTTC.

CDR3 residues: CASSDGGSTGNTIYF. The CDR3 DNA sequence: TGTGCCAGCAGTGACGGGGGGTCAACTGGAAACACCATATATTTT. The chain links TRBV2 to TRBJ1-3, with a tentative D call TRBD1 (5 bases). Per the germline V gene, CDR1 is SNHLY and CDR2 is FYNNEI. With 3 bases removed from V and 2 bases from J, the gap between germline ends came to 11 bases. CDR3 length equals 15 residues.

The DNA of the CDR3 is TGTGCCAGCAGGGATGACAGGGGGTTTGGCAATGAGCAGTTCTTC. This codes for CASRDDRGFGNEQFF. The chain combines TRBV6-5 with TRBJ2-1; TRBD1 matches 9 bases. Germline loops: CDR1 MNHEY, CDR2 SVGAGI. The V gene end was trimmed by 6 bases and the J gene end by 6 bases; junction bases not matched to a gene: 9. This CDR3 is built from 15 residues.

For the CDR3, the DNA is TGTGCCAGCAAGTCTGGATCATACGGGGACGAGCAGTACTTC. This codes for CASKSGSYGDEQYF. V gene TRBV6-5 combines with J gene TRBJ2-7, with a weak D call TRBD2 (5 bases). V was clipped by 7 bases and J by 5 bases, with 18 bases between them. This CDR3 comprises 14 residues. Per germline, CDR1 MNHEY and CDR2 SVGAGI.

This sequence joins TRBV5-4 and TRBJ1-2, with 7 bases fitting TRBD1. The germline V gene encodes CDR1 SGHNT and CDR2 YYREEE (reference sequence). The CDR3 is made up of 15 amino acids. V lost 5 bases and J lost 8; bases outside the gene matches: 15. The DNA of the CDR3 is TGTGCCAGCAGACCACCCGGATCGACAGGGTACGGCTACACCTTC. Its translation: CASRPPGSTGYGYTF.

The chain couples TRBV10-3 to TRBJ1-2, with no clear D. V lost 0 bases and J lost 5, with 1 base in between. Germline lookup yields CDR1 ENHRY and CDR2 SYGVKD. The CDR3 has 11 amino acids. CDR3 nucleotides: TGTGCCATCAGTGAGTCTTATGGCTACACCTTC. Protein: CAISESYGYTF.

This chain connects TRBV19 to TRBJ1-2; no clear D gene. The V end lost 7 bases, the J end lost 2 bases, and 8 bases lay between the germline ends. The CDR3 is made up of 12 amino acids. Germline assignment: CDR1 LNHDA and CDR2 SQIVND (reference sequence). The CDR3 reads CASIQQNYGYTF. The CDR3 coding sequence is TGTGCCAGTATACAGCAAAACTATGGCTACACCTTC.

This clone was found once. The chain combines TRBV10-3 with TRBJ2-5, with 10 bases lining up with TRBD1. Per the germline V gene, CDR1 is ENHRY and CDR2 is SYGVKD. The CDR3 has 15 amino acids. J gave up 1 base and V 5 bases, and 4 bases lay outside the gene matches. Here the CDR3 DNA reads TGTGCCATCAGTAGAAGACAGGGGGCCCAAGAGACCCAGTACTTC. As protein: CAISRRQGAQETQYF.

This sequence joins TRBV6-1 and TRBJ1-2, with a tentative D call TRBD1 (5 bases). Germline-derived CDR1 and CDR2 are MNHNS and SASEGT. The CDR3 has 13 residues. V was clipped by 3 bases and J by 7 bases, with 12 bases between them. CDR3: CASSEVQGGGYTF. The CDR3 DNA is TGTGCCAGCAGTGAGGTCCAGGGAGGTGGCTACACCTTC.